This passage covers 16 T cell receptor beta chains from one sample sequenced in a study of circulating and synovial CD4+ cells in juvenile arthritis. Data came from immunoSEQ multiplex PCR; TCRdb stores just in-frame clones and leaves some out. The sample holds about 14,000 clones, approximately 80% seen once. Sequencing used CD4+ T cells from synovial fluid. These receptors all stem from a human patient with juvenile idiopathic arthritis. Some clones in this sample may be carry-over from other donors' samples.

The chain links TRBV6-5 to TRBJ1-1, with 9 positions matching TRBD1. The CDR3 runs 12 residues. V lost 6 bases, J lost 7 bases, and 3 bases stayed unmatched. CDR1 and CDR2 (germline): MNHEY, SVGAGI. CDR3 bases: TGTGCCAGCAGCCGGACAGGGGATGAAGCTTTCTTT. Its translation: CASSRTGDEAFF.

This clone was observed once. The chain links TRBV5-6 to TRBJ2-2; 7 bases are a match to TRBD1. Germline loops: CDR1 SGHDT, CDR2 YYEEEE. This CDR3 spans 15 amino acids. V lost 5 bases, J lost 4 bases, and 8 bases stayed unmatched. The chain's CDR3 is CASSRQGRSTGELFF. The DNA of the CDR3 is TGTGCCAGCAGTAGACAGGGCCGGAGCACCGGGGAGCTGTTTTTT.

This clone appeared a few times. V and J are TRBV10-3 and TRBJ2-2, with unresolved D. The CDR3 runs 15 residues. Trimming took 3 bases from V and 0 from J, leaving 8 bases between them. The germline gives CDR1 ENHRY, CDR2 SYGVKD. CDR3 sequence: CAISDPGANTGELFF. The CDR3 bases are TGTGCCATCAGTGATCCAGGCGCGAACACCGGGGAGCTGTTTTTT.

The V and J genes are TRBV5-6 and TRBJ1-2; 7 positions agree with TRBD1. The CDR3 is 15 residues long. Germline V gives CDR1 SGHDT, CDR2 YYEEEE. With V trimmed by 0 bases and J by 4 bases, 6 bases remained unmatched. CDR3 region: CASSLARQGVYGYTF. DNA of the CDR3: TGTGCCAGCAGCTTGGCCCGACAGGGAGTCTATGGCTACACCTTC.

This clone has more than one count but fewer than ten. The chain couples TRBV7-9 to TRBJ1-6; no clear D. V was trimmed by 5 bases and J by 7 bases, leaving 12 bases between them. Per germline, CDR1 SEHNR and CDR2 FQNEAQ (reference sequence). This CDR3 is 14 amino acids long. Here the CDR3 DNA reads TGTGCCAGCAGCCCGGTGACGGGGAATTCACCCCTCCACTTT. It translates to CASSPVTGNSPLHF.

The chain has TRBV5-1 and TRBJ2-5; a possible D gene is TRBD1 (6 bases). Germline V gene lookup returns CDR1 SGHRS and CDR2 YFSETQ. This CDR3 is built from 15 residues. Deletions cut 4 bases from V and 2 bases from J, with 15 bases between. The CDR3 sequence is CASSPGAGVQETQYF. The DNA of the CDR3 is TGCGCCAGCAGCCCAGGGGCAGGGGTTCAAGAGACCCAGTACTTC.

This chain joins TRBV5-4 and TRBJ2-3, with 8 bases lining up with TRBD1. Germline V gene data show CDR1 as SGHNT and CDR2 as YYREEE (reference sequence). The CDR3 runs to 17 residues. The V and J ends lost 4 bases and 4 bases, in that order; junction bases with no gene match: 14. The CDR3 reads CASSPEGRDRSADTQYF. In nucleotides, the CDR3 is TGTGCCAGCAGCCCCGAGGGCCGGGACAGGTCTGCAGATACGCAGTATTTT.

The chain links TRBV6-5 to TRBJ1-1; D is possibly TRBD1 (6 bases). This CDR3 contains 14 residues. Germline V lookup: CDR1 MNHEY, CDR2 SVGAGI. The ends were cut back, 5 bases at V and 0 bases at J, with 10 bases in the middle. The CDR3, as DNA: TGTGCCAGCAGTACAACAGGGATGAACACTGAAGCTTTCTTT. This sequence encodes CASSTTGMNTEAFF.

J is TRBJ1-1 and V is TRBV19, with unresolved D. Per germline, CDR1 LNHDA and CDR2 SQIVND (reference sequence). The CDR3 has 12 residues. V was clipped by 5 bases and J by 7 bases, with 11 bases between them. The CDR3 coding sequence is TGTGCCAGTAGTGGTAGAGATTTTGAAGCTTTCTTT. This sequence encodes CASSGRDFEAFF. Full variable domain (outside the CDR3, taken from reference TRBV19 and TRBJ1-1): DGGITQSPKYLFRKEGQNVTLSCEQNLNHDAMYWYRQDPGQGLRLIYYSQIVNDFQKGDIAEGYSVSREKKESFPLTVTSAQKNPTAFYLCASSGRDFEAFFGQGTRLTVV.

V and J are TRBV19 and TRBJ2-1; a weak D match, TRBD1 (6 bases). The CDR3 length is 15 residues. The V and J ends lost 5 bases and 7 bases respectively, with 18 bases between them. Germline V gene lookup returns CDR1 LNHDA and CDR2 SQIVND (reference sequence). CDR3 in DNA: TGTGCCAGTAGTCTTCCCGGGACATGGCGTAATGAGCAGTTCTTC. Its translation is CASSLPGTWRNEQFF.

V is TRBV15 and J is TRBJ2-5, with 8 bases fitting TRBD1. The DNA end is a closer match to TRBJ2-7, so the J assignment may be wrong. Germline CDR1 is LNHNV and CDR2 is YYDKDF (reference sequence). This CDR3 region has 13 residues. CDR3 sequence (DNA): TGTGCCACCAGCGGACAGGGCGCGGACGAGCAGTACTTC. Translated, it gives CATSGQGADEQYF.

This clone turned up a few times. The chain recombines TRBV7-3 with TRBJ1-4, with 8 positions matching TRBD1. Germline CDR1 and CDR2: SGHTA and FQGTGA. With 5 bases clipped from V and 5 bases from J, the junction kept 1 base outside the gene matches. The CDR3 is 13 amino acids. DNA for the CDR3: TGTGCCAGCAGCCAGGGGGCCAATGAAAAACTGTTTTTT. Its protein is CASSQGANEKLFF.

This rearrangement joins TRBV5-1 to TRBJ1-2; weak D call: TRBD1 (6 bases). The CDR3 has 16 amino acids. CDR1 is SGHRS, CDR2 YFSETQ, per germline. The V end was cut by 4 bases, the J end by 2 bases, with 18 bases between. The CDR3 loop reads CASSGPPQGTNYGYTF. DNA of the CDR3: TGCGCCAGCAGCGGGCCCCCACAGGGTACGAACTATGGCTACACCTTC.

This chain links TRBV6-1 with TRBJ1-2; D ambiguous. V was cut by 6 bases and J by 8 bases, with 10 bases left in between. Germline lookup yields CDR1 MNHNS and CDR2 SASEGT. The CDR3 length is 11 residues. CDR3 in DNA: TGTGCCAGCAGAAAGGACTGGGGCTACACCTTC. The encoded protein is CASRKDWGYTF.

The chain carries TRBV29-1 and TRBJ1-1; 10 bases are a match to TRBD1. J was trimmed by 11 bases and V by 3 bases; bases with no gene match: 6. This CDR3 contains 12 residues. Germline assignment: CDR1 SQVTM and CDR2 ANQGSEA. CDR3 sequence: CSVDPGQGKAFF. The CDR3 nucleotides are TGCAGCGTTGATCCGGGACAGGGGAAGGCTTTCTTT.

The J gene is TRBJ1-2, the V gene TRBV2; TRBD1 matches 7 bases. The V gene's germline CDR1 is SNHLY and CDR2 FYNNEI. CDR3 length: 14 residues. Trimming at V came to 2 bases and at J to 4 bases, leaving 4 bases not matched to a gene. The CDR3 DNA reads as TGTGCCAGCAGTGAACAGGGGGTTCTCTATGGCTACACCTTC. Its protein product is CASSEQGVLYGYTF.